Presented here are 13 T cell receptor beta chains from one specimen sequenced in a study of blood T cell repertoires in COVID-19. The repertoire was sequenced with immunoSEQ multiplex PCR; TCRdb's copy has only in-frame clones and lacks some. The data contain about 180,000 clones, about 85% of them seen just once; the ten biggest clones take up roughly 9.2%. Sample: peripheral blood. These receptors were taken from a woman of 80 years or more with acute or convalescent COVID-19.

This chain connects TRBV5-4 to TRBJ1-2, with D maybe TRBD1 (5 bases). The CDR3 consists of 14 residues. V shed 4 bases and J shed 4 bases, with 14 bases lying between them. Germline-derived CDR1 and CDR2 are SGHNT and YYREEE (reference sequence). As DNA, the CDR3 is TGTGCCAGCAGCGCACACGGGACTGCCTATGGCTACACCTTC. The encoded protein is CASSAHGTAYGYTF.

This clone occurred a few times. The genes are TRBV12-5 and TRBJ1-1; unclear D gene. This CDR3 has 12 amino acids. CDR1 LGHNT and CDR2 FRNRAP come from the germline V gene. Trimming shortened V by 5 bases and J by 2 bases, and 6 bases separated the two germline ends. The CDR3 is CASGATNTEAFF. DNA of the CDR3: TGTGCTAGTGGTGCAACTAACACTGAAGCTTTCTTT.

This clone was picked up one time. The J gene is TRBJ2-3, the V gene TRBV3-1 (or the pseudogene TRBV3-2); a possible D gene is TRBD2 (5 bases). The germline V gene has CDR1 LGHDT and CDR2 YNNKEL (reference sequence). This CDR3 comprises 13 residues. Between the trimmed V and J ends, which lost 3 bases and 5 bases, there was a span of 9 bases. The CDR3 bases are TGTGCCAGCAGCCACCGGACTGGAGATACGCAGTATTTT. This encodes CASSHRTGDTQYF.

The chain links TRBV11-2 to TRBJ2-5; 7 bases map to TRBD2. Germline CDR1 and CDR2: SGHAT and FQNNGV. J gave up 5 bases and V 1 base, and 13 bases lay outside the gene matches. The CDR3 is 17 amino acids. CDR3: CASSLGVRASGRETQYF. DNA for the CDR3: TGTGCCAGCAGCTTAGGGGTTCGGGCTAGCGGTAGGGAGACCCAGTACTTC. The variable domain in full, completed from reference TRBV11-2 and TRBJ2-5, reads EAGVAQSPRYKIIEKRQSVAFWCNPISGHATLYWYQQILGQGPKLLIQFQNNGVVDDSQLPKDRFSAERLKGVDSTLKIQPAKLEDSAVYLCASSLGVRASGRETQYFGPGTRLLVL.

The V and J genes are TRBV7-8 and TRBJ1-4; D possibly corresponds to TRBD1 (5 bases). Germline CDR1 reads SGHVS; CDR2 reads FQNEAQ. Trimming pared 1 base from V and 2 bases from J, leaving 14 bases between. The CDR3 covers 17 residues. In DNA, the CDR3 is TGTGCCAGCAGCTTAGGAGGAGGGGACCCGACTAATGAAAAACTGTTTTTT. It encodes CASSLGGGDPTNEKLFF.

A note on this clone: Relative to the germline gene, one junction end is altered; a read error may explain this. The same CDR3 also results from other DNA sequences found in this sample. The rearrangement links TRBV5-1 to TRBJ1-2; tentative D call: TRBD1 (5 bases). Germline values: CDR1 SGHRS, CDR2 YFSETQ. This CDR3 contains 13 residues. As DNA, the CDR3 is TGCGCCAGCAGTTTGGGGGGAGACTATGGCTACACCTTC. This translates into CASSLGGDYGYTF. Combining the CDR3 with reference TRBV5-1 and TRBJ1-2 gives the whole variable domain KAGVTQTPRYLIKTRGQQVTLSCSPISGHRSVSWYQQTPGQGLQFLFEYFSETQRNKGNFPGRFSGRQFSNSRSEMNVSTLELGDSALYLCASSLGGDYGYTFGSGTRLTVV.

CDR3 nucleotides: TGTGCCAGCAGCGGACTTCTGAACACTGAAGCTTTCTTT. Translating it yields CASSGLLNTEAFF. This chain uses TRBV27 with TRBJ1-1; no reliable D call. The germline V gene has CDR1 MNHEY and CDR2 SMNVEV (reference sequence). The length of the CDR3 is 13 residues. V dropped 6 bases and J dropped 0 bases, with 8 bases sitting between them.

This chain uses TRBV14 with TRBJ2-2; 7 bases are a match to TRBD1. There are 14 residues in the CDR3. Per the germline V gene, CDR1 is SGHDN and CDR2 is FVKESK. V shed 1 base and J 5 bases; nucleotides not matched to a gene: 1. CDR3 sequence reads: CASSQGQGTGELFF. The CDR3 region has the DNA TGTGCCAGCAGCCAAGGACAGGGTACCGGGGAGCTGTTTTTT. The full variable domain, rest sourced from reference TRBV14 and TRBJ2-2, is EAGVTQFPSHSVIEKGQTVTLRCDPISGHDNLYWYRRVMGKEIKFLLHFVKESKQDESGMPNNRFLAERTGGTYSTLKVQPAELEDSGVYFCASSQGQGTGELFFGEGSRLTVL.

The chain couples TRBV23-1 to TRBJ2-6, with unresolved D. TRBV23-1 is classed as an ORF, of uncertain function. The CDR3 consists of 15 residues. V shed 4 bases and J shed 2 bases, with 9 bases lying between them. CDR3 sequence (DNA): TGCGCCAGCAGTCGGGCCAGTCCTGGGGCCAACGTCCTGACTTTC. It yields the protein CASSRASPGANVLTF.

This rearrangement joins TRBV7-6 to TRBJ2-7, with D perhaps TRBD1 (5 bases). Germline CDR1 reads SGHVS; CDR2 reads FNYEAQ. This CDR3 region has 13 residues. The V end lost 5 bases, the J end lost 5 bases, and 13 bases lay between the germline ends. CDR3 amino acids: CASSGRGFDEQYF. CDR3 sequence (DNA): TGTGCCAGCAGCGGAAGGGGTTTTGACGAGCAGTACTTC.

There are a few counts of this clone. The chain couples TRBV7-2 to TRBJ2-3; 7 nucleotides line up with TRBD2. CDR3 length: 19 residues. J lost 6 bases, V lost 2 bases, and 20 bases had no gene match. CDR1 is SGHTA and CDR2 is FQGNSA in the germline V gene. CDR3 nucleotide sequence: TGTGCCAGCAGCTTAATCGGCCCTGGGGGGAGGGTTCGGGCGGATACGCAGTATTTT. This codes for CASSLIGPGGRVRADTQYF.

J is TRBJ1-2 and V is TRBV12-3 or TRBV12-4; no firm D call. V lost 2 bases and J 4 bases, leaving 8 bases between the germline ends. The CDR3 sequence is 13 residues long. This CDR3 reads CASSLQQSYGYTF. The CDR3 region has the DNA TGTGCCAGCAGTTTACAACAGAGCTATGGCTACACCTTC.

This clone was counted between two and nine times. The V gene is TRBV15, the J gene TRBJ1-5; D remains ambiguous. The V end lost 7 bases, the J end lost 4 bases, and 20 bases lay between the germline ends. Germline values: CDR1 LNHNV, CDR2 YYDKDF (reference sequence). The CDR3 consists of 16 residues. In nucleotides, the CDR3 is TGTGCCACCACCCCGAGTCGGGTCGGAGAAAATCAGCCCCAGCATTTT. It codes for CATTPSRVGENQPQHF.